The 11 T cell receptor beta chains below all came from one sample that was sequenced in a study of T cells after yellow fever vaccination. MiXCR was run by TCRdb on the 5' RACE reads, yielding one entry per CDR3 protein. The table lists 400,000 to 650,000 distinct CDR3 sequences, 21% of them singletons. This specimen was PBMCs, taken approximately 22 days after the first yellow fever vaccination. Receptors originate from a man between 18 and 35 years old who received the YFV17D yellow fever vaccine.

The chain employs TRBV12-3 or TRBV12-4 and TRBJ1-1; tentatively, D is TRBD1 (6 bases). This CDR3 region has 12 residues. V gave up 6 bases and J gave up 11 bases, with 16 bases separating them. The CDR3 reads CASSTQGIKAFF. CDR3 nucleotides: TGTGCCAGCAGCACACAGGGAATAAAGGCTTTCTTT.

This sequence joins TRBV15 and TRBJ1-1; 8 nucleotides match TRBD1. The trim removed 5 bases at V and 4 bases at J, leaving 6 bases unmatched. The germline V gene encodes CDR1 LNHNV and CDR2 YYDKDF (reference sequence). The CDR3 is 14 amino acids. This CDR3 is CATSEGQGGTEAFF. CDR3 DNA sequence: TGTGCCACCAGCGAAGGACAGGGAGGCACTGAAGCTTTCTTT.

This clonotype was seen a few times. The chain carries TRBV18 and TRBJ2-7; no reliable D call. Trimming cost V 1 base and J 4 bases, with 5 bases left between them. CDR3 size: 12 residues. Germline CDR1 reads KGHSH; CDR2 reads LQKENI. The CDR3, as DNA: TGTGCCAGCTCACCACAGGTGTACGAGCAGTACTTC. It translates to CASSPQVYEQYF.

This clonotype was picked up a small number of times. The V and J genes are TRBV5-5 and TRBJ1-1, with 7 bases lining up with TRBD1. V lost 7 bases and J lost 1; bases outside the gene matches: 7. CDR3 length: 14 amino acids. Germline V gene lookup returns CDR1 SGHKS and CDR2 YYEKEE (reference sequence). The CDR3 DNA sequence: TGTGCCAGCGCACAGGGGTGGGGGAACACTGAAGCTTTCTTT. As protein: CASAQGWGNTEAFF. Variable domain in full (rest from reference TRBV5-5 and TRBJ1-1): DAGVTQSPTHLIKTRGQQVTLRCSPISGHKSVSWYQQVLGQGPQFIFQYYEKEERGRGNFPDRFSARQFPNYSSELNVNALLLGDSALYLCASAQGWGNTEAFFGQGTRLTVV.

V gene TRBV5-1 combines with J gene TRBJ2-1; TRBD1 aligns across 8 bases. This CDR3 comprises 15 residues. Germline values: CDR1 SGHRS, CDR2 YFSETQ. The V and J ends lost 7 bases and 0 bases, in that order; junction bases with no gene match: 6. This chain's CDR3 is CASGSGGRSYNEQFF. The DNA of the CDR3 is TGCGCCAGCGGATCAGGGGGCCGCTCCTACAATGAGCAGTTCTTC.

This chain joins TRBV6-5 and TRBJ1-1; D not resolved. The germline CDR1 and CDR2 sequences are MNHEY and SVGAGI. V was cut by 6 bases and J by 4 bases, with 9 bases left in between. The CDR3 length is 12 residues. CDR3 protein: CASSQRSTEAFF. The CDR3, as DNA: TGTGCCAGCAGCCAACGGTCCACTGAAGCTTTCTTT.

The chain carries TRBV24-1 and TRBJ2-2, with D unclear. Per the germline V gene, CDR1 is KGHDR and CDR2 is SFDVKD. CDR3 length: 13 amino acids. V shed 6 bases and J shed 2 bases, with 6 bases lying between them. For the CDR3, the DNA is TGTGCCACCAGTACCACAAACACCGGGGAGCTGTTTTTT. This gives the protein CATSTTNTGELFF.

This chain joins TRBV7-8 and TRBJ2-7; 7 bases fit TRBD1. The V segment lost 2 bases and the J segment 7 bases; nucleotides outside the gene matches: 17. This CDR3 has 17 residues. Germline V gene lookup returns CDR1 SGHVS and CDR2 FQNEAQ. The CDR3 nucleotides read TGTGCCAGCAGCTTATCCAGAGGGGGCACGGTTTCTTGGGAGCAGTACTTC. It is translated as CASSLSRGGTVSWEQYF.

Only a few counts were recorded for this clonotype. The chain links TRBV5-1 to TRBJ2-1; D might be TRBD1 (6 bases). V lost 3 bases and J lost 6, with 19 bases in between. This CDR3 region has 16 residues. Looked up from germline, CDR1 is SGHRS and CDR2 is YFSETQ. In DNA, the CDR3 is TGCGCCAGCAGCTGGGGGACATTTTCCAGGGTCAATGAGCAGTTCTTC. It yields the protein CASSWGTFSRVNEQFF.

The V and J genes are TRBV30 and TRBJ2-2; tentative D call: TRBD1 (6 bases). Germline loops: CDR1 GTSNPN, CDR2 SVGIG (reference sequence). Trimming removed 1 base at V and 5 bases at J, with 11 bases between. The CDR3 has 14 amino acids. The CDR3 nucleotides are TGTGCCTGGAGTGACGACAGGCCGACCGGGGAGCTGTTTTTT. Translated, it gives CAWSDDRPTGELFF.

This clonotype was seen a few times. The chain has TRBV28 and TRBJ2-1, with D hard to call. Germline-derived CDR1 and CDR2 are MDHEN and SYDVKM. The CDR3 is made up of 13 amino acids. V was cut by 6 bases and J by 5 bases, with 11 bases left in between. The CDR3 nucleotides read TGTGCCAGCAGCTTGGACGAGAACAATGAGCAGTTCTTC. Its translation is CASSLDENNEQFF.